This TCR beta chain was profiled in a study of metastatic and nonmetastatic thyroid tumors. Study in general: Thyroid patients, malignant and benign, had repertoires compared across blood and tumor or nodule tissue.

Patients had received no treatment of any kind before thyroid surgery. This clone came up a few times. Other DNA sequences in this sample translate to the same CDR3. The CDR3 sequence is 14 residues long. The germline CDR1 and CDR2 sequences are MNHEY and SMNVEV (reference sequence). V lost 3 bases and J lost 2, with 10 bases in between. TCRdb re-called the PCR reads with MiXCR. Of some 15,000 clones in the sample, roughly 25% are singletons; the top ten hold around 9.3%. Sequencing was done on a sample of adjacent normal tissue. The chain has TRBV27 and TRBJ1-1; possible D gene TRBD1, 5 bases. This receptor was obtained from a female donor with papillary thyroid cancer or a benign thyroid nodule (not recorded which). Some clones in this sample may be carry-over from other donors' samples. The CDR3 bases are TGTGCCAGCAGTTTTTCAGGGAGAAACACTGAAGCTTTCTTT. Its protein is CASSFSGRNTEAFF.